This T cell receptor beta chain derives from a study of OX40 agonist ivuxolimab in advanced cancers. Study summary: Ivuxolimab, which is an agonistic anti-OX40 (CD134) antibody, was administered to the patients. Three dose-escalation patients had partial responses: one with hepatocellular carcinoma and two with cutaneous melanoma.

Enrollment shut out patients with autoimmune disease history or systemic immunosuppression. TCRdb's copy holds only in-frame clones and misses some; the assay was immunoSEQ multiplex PCR. The table records over 25,000 clones, around 90% of them present only once. General study points: Researchers did not determine the expanded peripheral T cells' antigen specificity.

Germline values: CDR1 SNHLY, CDR2 FYNNEI. This CDR3 contains 15 residues. The ends lost 5 bases at V and 2 bases at J; junction bases unmatched: 8. Remarks on this clone: The antigen is not known.

Sequencing was performed on CD4+ or CD8+ T cells sorted from blood, taken in a trial of the OX40 agonist ivuxolimab. The sequence was obtained from an adult with an advanced solid tumor such as melanoma, head and neck, liver or kidney cancer. The chain combines TRBV2 with TRBJ1-1, with 7 bases identical to TRBD1. CDR3 coding DNA: TGTGCCAGCAGTTACCCGACAGGGACAAACACTGAAGCTTTCTTT. It codes for CASSYPTGTNTEAFF.